Each of the 32 T cell receptor beta chains below was sequenced from the same sample in a study of blood T cell repertoires in COVID-19. Sequencing was performed with immunoSEQ multiplex PCR; in TCRdb, only in-frame clones are kept and a portion is missing. The data contain about 230,000 clones, about 85% of them singletons. Sequenced material: peripheral blood. The receptor set was obtained from a woman between 18 and 29 years old who had recovered from COVID-19.

V and J are TRBV12-3 or TRBV12-4 and TRBJ2-7, with D perhaps matching TRBD1 (5 bases). The CDR3 has 13 amino acids. Trimming shortened V by 3 bases and J by 3 bases, and 9 bases separated the two germline ends. The CDR3 DNA sequence: TGTGCCAGCAGTTTTAGGCAGGGCTACGAGCAGTACTTC. Its protein product is CASSFRQGYEQYF.

This clone appeared a single time. V and J are TRBV11-3 and TRBJ2-7, with D tentatively TRBD1 (6 bases). The CDR3 loop spans 13 amino acids. Trimming shortened V by 0 bases and J by 7 bases, and 10 bases separated the two germline ends. The germline gives CDR1 SGHNT, CDR2 YENEEA. For the CDR3, the DNA is TGTGCCAGCAGCTTAGAACAGGGCGGAGAGCAGTACTTC. Translation gives CASSLEQGGEQYF.

The chain has TRBV5-4 and TRBJ1-1; 8 positions match TRBD1. Germline V gene sequence: CDR1 SGHNT, CDR2 YYREEE (reference sequence). Germline trimming cut 3 bases from V and 4 bases from J; bases unmatched to any gene: 8. The CDR3 consists of 15 residues. CDR3 DNA sequence: TGTGCCAGCAGCTGGCAGGGGGCGCGGGGCACTGAAGCTTTCTTT. Its protein product is CASSWQGARGTEAFF.

The CDR3 here is CASSPRRAGGPGNEQFF. The CDR3 coding sequence is TGCGCCAGCAGCCCTCGTAGAGCGGGAGGGCCAGGCAATGAGCAGTTCTTC. The chain joins TRBV5-1 to TRBJ2-1, with 10 bases lining up with TRBD2. Germline CDR1 is SGHRS and CDR2 is YFSETQ. V dropped 4 bases and J dropped 6; count of bases not matched to a gene: 13. The CDR3 has 17 amino acids.

The rearrangement joins TRBV3-1 (or the pseudogene TRBV3-2) to TRBJ2-3, with D tentatively TRBD1 (5 bases). There are 17 residues in the CDR3. Trimming took 1 base from V and 1 from J, leaving 15 bases between them. Germline CDR1 is LGHDT and CDR2 is YNNKEL (reference sequence). CDR3 coding DNA: TGTGCCAGCAGCCAAGTCGGACGGTTAGGGGGCACAGATACGCAGTATTTT. It yields the protein CASSQVGRLGGTDTQYF.

The rearrangement uses TRBV3-1 (or the pseudogene TRBV3-2) and TRBJ2-3, with 9 bases identical to TRBD2. Per the germline V gene, CDR1 is LGHDT and CDR2 is YNNKEL (reference sequence). This CDR3 comprises 14 residues. The V segment lost 4 bases and the J segment 5 bases; nucleotides outside the gene matches: 4. CDR3: CASSLIAGEDTQYF. CDR3 coding DNA: TGTGCCAGCAGCCTGATAGCGGGAGAAGATACGCAGTATTTT.

This clone was detected only a few times. The CDR3 coding sequence is TGTGCCAGCAGTTTATACCTAGCTTCGAGCTCCTACAATGAGCAGTTCTTC. Translated, it gives CASSLYLASSSYNEQFF. V gene TRBV28 combines with J gene TRBJ2-1, with TRBD2 as a possible D gene (5 bases). The CDR3 has 17 amino acids. Trimming pared 1 base from V and 0 bases from J, leaving 13 bases between. Germline V CDR1 and CDR2: MDHEN, SYDVKM.

The chain combines TRBV4-3 with TRBJ1-1; 12 bases are a match to TRBD1. Germline V CDR1 and CDR2: LGHNA, YSLEER. The CDR3 length is 14 residues. Trimming cost V 4 bases and J 11 bases; bases outside gene matches: 8. The CDR3 region is CASSRYGDRGPAFF. CDR3 nucleotide sequence: TGCGCCAGCAGCCGGTATGGGGACAGGGGGCCGGCTTTCTTT.

This rearrangement joins TRBV24-1 to TRBJ2-3, with D perhaps matching TRBD2 (6 bases). V was shortened by 4 bases and J by 4 bases, with 17 bases between the two germline ends. CDR3 length: 16 residues. Germline-derived CDR1 and CDR2 are KGHDR and SFDVKD. The CDR3 DNA sequence: TGTGCCACCAGTGACCCTGGAAGTTCGGGGGCAGATACGCAGTATTTT. Translation: CATSDPGSSGADTQYF.

This clone was recorded only once. In DNA form, the CDR3 reads TGTGCCAGCTCCGACAGACCCGCCTCCCAGCATTTT. It encodes CASSDRPASQHF. The chain carries TRBV2 and TRBJ1-5, with D possibly being TRBD1 (5 bases). The CDR3 loop spans 12 amino acids. Per germline, CDR1 SNHLY and CDR2 FYNNEI. V was clipped by 8 bases and J by 11 bases, with 16 bases between them.

This clone showed up just once. This chain joins TRBV2 and TRBJ1-5; D possibly corresponds to TRBD1 (6 bases). This CDR3 contains 15 residues. Germline CDR1 and CDR2: SNHLY and FYNNEI. The V end was cut by 6 bases, the J end by 0 bases, with 12 bases between. CDR3 coding DNA: TGTGCCAGCAGGGACAGTGATTATAGCAATCAGCCCCAGCATTTT. This gives the protein CASRDSDYSNQPQHF.

The chain employs TRBV10-3 and TRBJ2-1; the match to TRBD2 covers 7 bases. The CDR3 runs 18 residues. Germline V gene sequence: CDR1 ENHRY, CDR2 SYGVKD. The ends lost 6 bases at V and 7 bases at J; junction bases unmatched: 21. In nucleotides, the CDR3 is TGTGCCATCAGGCCCGGTGATGGAGCGGCCGGCGGGGGTAATGAGCAGTTCTTC. It codes for CAIRPGDGAAGGGNEQFF.

There are a few counts of this clone. The gene calls are TRBV6-4 and TRBJ1-5; possible D gene TRBD1, 6 bases. V was pared by 3 bases and J by 1 base, with 7 bases between. The CDR3 runs 14 residues. Germline V gene sequence: CDR1 MRHNA, CDR2 SNTAGT. CDR3 loop: CASSEGGSNQPQHF. The CDR3 region has the DNA TGTGCCAGCAGTGAAGGGGGAAGCAATCAGCCCCAGCATTTT.

The genes are TRBV30 and TRBJ1-3; unclear D gene. V lost 3 bases and J 0 bases, leaving 9 bases between the germline ends. This CDR3 has 14 residues. In germline, CDR1 is GTSNPN, CDR2 SVGIG (reference sequence). CDR3 DNA sequence: TGTGCCTGGAGCGAACAGAGCTCTGGAAACACCATATATTTT. This gives the protein CAWSEQSSGNTIYF.

The chain is built from TRBV6-2 or TRBV6-3 and TRBJ1-2; no clear D. The V end was cut by 5 bases, the J end by 5 bases, with 15 bases between. CDR1 is MNHEY, CDR2 SVGEGT, per germline. CDR3 length equals 14 residues. Here the CDR3 reads CASSDLRVRYGYTF. CDR3 bases: TGTGCCAGCAGTGACCTGAGGGTTAGGTATGGCTACACCTTC.

This clone showed up just a few times. The chain has TRBV10-3 and TRBJ1-1; 10 bases fit TRBD1. J gave up 5 bases and V 5 bases, and 5 bases lay outside the gene matches. The germline V gene has CDR1 ENHRY and CDR2 SYGVKD. The CDR3 runs to 14 residues. The CDR3 loop is CAISTDRGLTEAFF. Here the CDR3 DNA reads TGTGCCATCAGTACCGACAGGGGGCTGACTGAAGCTTTCTTT.

This clone was counted a single time. The V gene is TRBV5-5, the J gene TRBJ1-1; 9 bases match TRBD1. Germline CDR1 reads SGHKS; CDR2 reads YYEKEE (reference sequence). The CDR3 spans 14 residues. The trim removed 3 bases at V and 6 bases at J, leaving 6 bases unmatched. DNA for the CDR3: TGTGCCAGCAGCTACGACAGGGGGTATGCTGAAGCTTTCTTT. Translation gives CASSYDRGYAEAFF.

V and J are TRBV30 and TRBJ2-7; possible D gene TRBD2, 6 bases. The germline gives CDR1 GTSNPN, CDR2 SVGIG (reference sequence). This CDR3 comprises 14 residues. V was cut by 2 bases and J by 2 bases, with 13 bases left in between. CDR3 DNA sequence: TGTGCCTGGAGTCCCCCGGGACTGGCCTACGAGCAGTACTTC. It yields the protein CAWSPPGLAYEQYF.

V is TRBV7-2 and J is TRBJ1-2, with D tentatively TRBD1 (5 bases). Deletions cut 1 base from V and 3 bases from J, with 9 bases between. The length of the CDR3 is 14 residues. Germline values: CDR1 SGHTA, CDR2 FQGNSA. The CDR3 loop reads CASSLDGGDYGYTF. The CDR3 nucleotides are TGTGCCAGCAGCTTAGATGGAGGGGACTATGGCTACACCTTC.

This rearrangement joins TRBV9 to TRBJ2-1, with D possibly matching TRBD1 (6 bases). The CDR3 has 15 residues. V was pared by 0 bases and J by 4 bases, with 11 bases between. Germline V lookup: CDR1 SGDLS, CDR2 YYNGEE. CDR3 sequence (DNA): TGTGCCAGCAGCGTAGGCCTCGGACAGTACAATGAGCAGTTCTTC. Translation gives CASSVGLGQYNEQFF.

The chain combines TRBV23-1 with TRBJ2-3, with unresolved D. TRBV23-1 is annotated as an ORF whose role is uncertain. The V end was cut by 6 bases, the J end by 1 base, with 8 bases between. This CDR3 has 13 residues. This CDR3 reads CASRMNCTDTQYF. As DNA, the CDR3 is TGCGCCAGCAGGATGAACTGCACAGATACGCAGTATTTT.

The rearrangement links TRBV5-5 to TRBJ2-7, with 8 bases fitting TRBD1. V gave up 4 bases and J gave up 3 bases; unmatched junction bases: 6. Germline loops: CDR1 SGHKS, CDR2 YYEKEE (reference sequence). The CDR3 has 14 amino acids. The CDR3: CASSNGQGNYEQYF. The DNA for the CDR3 is TGTGCCAGCAGCAACGGACAGGGCAACTACGAGCAGTACTTC. Together with reference TRBV5-5 and TRBJ2-7, the CDR3 gives the full variable domain: DAGVTQSPTHLIKTRGQQVTLRCSPISGHKSVSWYQQVLGQGPQFIFQYYEKEERGRGNFPDRFSARQFPNYSSELNVNALLLGDSALYLCASSNGQGNYEQYFGPGTRLTVT.

This sequence joins TRBV30 and TRBJ2-7; 10 positions match TRBD2. CDR3 length: 14 amino acids. V gave up 3 bases and J gave up 2 bases; unmatched junction bases: 4. The germline V gene has CDR1 GTSNPN and CDR2 SVGIG (reference sequence). This chain's CDR3 is CAWSLGLAAYEQYF. Written as DNA, the CDR3 is TGTGCCTGGAGCCTCGGACTAGCGGCCTACGAGCAGTACTTC.

The genes are TRBV4-2 and TRBJ2-7, with D tentatively TRBD2 (6 bases). The CDR3 length is 16 residues. Between the trimmed V and J ends, which lost 2 bases and 0 bases, there was a span of 14 bases. Germline V gene lookup returns CDR1 LGHNA and CDR2 YNFKEQ. The CDR3 loop reads CASSQWTTLLSYEQYF. CDR3 in DNA: TGTGCCAGCAGCCAATGGACTACTCTCCTCTCCTACGAGCAGTACTTC.

V gene TRBV4-3 combines with J gene TRBJ2-3, with a weak D call TRBD1 (6 bases). Deletions cut 4 bases from V and 0 bases from J, with 11 bases between. Looked up from germline, CDR1 is LGHNA and CDR2 is YSLEER. This CDR3 region has 15 residues. In nucleotides, the CDR3 is TGCGCCAGCAGCCGAACAGGGTCTAGCACAGATACGCAGTATTTT. Residues: CASSRTGSSTDTQYF.

This chain connects TRBV13 to TRBJ2-3, with 11 bases matching TRBD2. Germline assignment: CDR1 PRHDT and CDR2 FYEKMQ (reference sequence). J gave up 4 bases and V 6 bases, and 6 bases lay outside the gene matches. CDR3 length: 15 amino acids. CDR3 nucleotides: TGTGCCAGCAGAGATAGCGGGAGGGACGCAGATACGCAGTATTTT. Protein product: CASRDSGRDADTQYF.

The J gene is TRBJ1-3, the V gene TRBV5-1, with a possible D match to TRBD1 (6 bases). The V end lost 4 bases, the J end lost 2 bases, and 16 bases lay between the germline ends. CDR3 length: 16 residues. CDR1 and CDR2 from the germline V gene are SGHRS and YFSETQ. The CDR3: CASSRTVQGTGNTIYF. The CDR3 bases are TGCGCCAGCAGCCGGACAGTCCAGGGGACTGGAAACACCATATATTTT.

The chain uses TRBV6-5 and TRBJ2-7; 7 positions agree with TRBD2. Germline-derived CDR1 and CDR2 are MNHEY and SVGAGI. The CDR3 covers 16 residues. V trimming: 0 bases; J trimming: 0 bases; junction bases outside the gene matches: 5. CDR3 protein: CASSYSIAGASYEQYF. CDR3 nucleotides: TGTGCCAGCAGTTACTCGATCGCGGGAGCCTCCTACGAGCAGTACTTC.

The chain has TRBV7-2 and TRBJ2-7; no definite D call. The CDR3 has 14 residues. Germline CDR1 SGHTA, CDR2 FQGNSA. V lost 1 base and J 5 bases, leaving 12 bases between the germline ends. The CDR3 spells CASSLERGIDEQYF. The CDR3 DNA reads TGTGCCAGCAGCTTAGAACGCGGCATCGACGAGCAGTACTTC.

This clone was counted between two and nine times. J is TRBJ2-2 and V is TRBV27; D is unclear. The CDR3 length is 14 residues. Germline-derived CDR1 and CDR2 are MNHEY and SMNVEV (reference sequence). The V gene lost 4 bases and the J gene lost 2 bases, with 8 bases spanning the gap. CDR3 amino acids: CASSYSSNTGELFF. The CDR3 DNA reads TGTGCCAGCAGTTACAGCAGTAACACCGGGGAGCTGTTTTTT.

The chain links TRBV4-1 to TRBJ1-5; D is possibly TRBD1 (6 bases). The V end was cut by 4 bases, the J end by 2 bases, with 12 bases between. Germline V CDR1 and CDR2: MGHRA, YSYEKL. The CDR3 contains 15 residues. In DNA form, the CDR3 reads TGCGCCAGCAGCCCTATCTACAGGGGCAATCAGCCCCAGCATTTT. As protein: CASSPIYRGNQPQHF.

CDR3 loop: CASSVDGSGYYEQYF. The DNA for the CDR3 is TGTGCCAGCAGCGTAGATGGTAGCGGGTACTACGAGCAGTACTTC. The chain links TRBV9 to TRBJ2-7, with 7 bases fitting TRBD2. Looked up from germline, CDR1 is SGDLS and CDR2 is YYNGEE. The CDR3 length is 15 residues. J gave up 3 bases and V 0 bases, and 6 bases lay outside the gene matches.